This is a list of T cell receptor beta chains from one sample in a study of neoadjuvant nivolumab and ipilimumab in lung cancer. The assay was immunoSEQ multiplex PCR, and TCRdb's table has in-frame clones only and misses some. The sample comprises about 27,000 clones, 76% of which are singletons, and roughly 18% rests with the top ten. This specimen consisted of tumor tissue, obtained after neoadjuvant nivolumab, alone or with ipilimumab, at or shortly before surgery. These receptors originate from an adult with non-small cell lung cancer. Each CDR3 is given without its conserved first and last residue. The order of the fields is V gene, CDR3 length, CDR3 protein.

>TRBV5-1|14
ASSIGTGGAGTEAF
>TRBV7-9|10
ASSWMDSGYT
>TRBV4-3|17
ASSQSKGLPHSSYNEQF
>TRBV7-2|16
ASSLGRTSGGAPETQY
>TRBV19|11
AGWAGHGNTIY
>TRBV11-2|13
ASSLDPSGNTEAF
>TRBV10-1|11
ASSDRDTGELF
>TRBV4-1|14
ASSQVTGGSNYGYT
>TRBV2|12
ASSPQGMNTEAF
>TRBV5-1|11
ASSRAGEGEAI
>TRBV14|16
ASSPGTSGGTLYNEQF
>TRBV5-1|14
ASSASLAANTGELF
>TRBV6-5|11
ASSRGVGTEAF
>TRBV7-2|14
ASSLALAGVQETQY
>TRBV5-1|14
ASSLGQGAYTGELF
>TRBV7-9|11
ASSNYSNQPQH
>TRBV4-3|12
ASSAGTGVSPLH
>TRBV19|12
ASSLTGGDEKLF
>TRBV2|11
ASSESLNYGYT
>TRBV6-6|12
ASNPGLSIETQY
>TRBV30|11
AWSVMGNAEAF
>TRBV9|14
ASSVGGLGNTGELF
>TRBV7-8|11
ASSGGLTDTQY
>TRBV6-6|10
ASSPGDYGYT